This T cell receptor beta chain was documented in a study of blood T cell repertoires in COVID-19 (dated by TCRdb to the early 2020s). Describing the broader study: The collaborator samples originated in the United States, Italy and Spain and spanned the acute and convalescent phases of COVID-19. The material from the prospective study consisted of cDNA or gDNA derived from T cells, B-cell-depleted T cells, or PBMCs. Deeply sampled blood TCRbeta repertoires from subjects exposed to, actively infected with, or recovered from COVID-19 were included in the dataset. The repertoires were released in a freely available public database meant as a resource for research on the immune response to SARS-CoV-2. Samples were obtained from the ongoing ImmuneRACE study (first 160 participants) and from 1,000 to 1,500 subjects provided by 6 global collaborators. A de-identified subject ID, COVID-19 status, age in years and sex were almost always included in the sample metadata. Where available, HLA class I and class II types were obtained from metadata supplied by the sample provider rather than from assay-based typing.

TCRbeta CDR3 regions were amplified from genomic DNA by means of the immunoSEQ Assay, a bias-controlled multiplex PCR. The study's processing was this. Nucleated cell counts per sample were estimated from amplification of reference gene primers within the assay. To quantify the absolute abundance of each unique TCRbeta CDR3 rearrangement, sequence reads were collapsed and filtered. For each sample, productive Simpson clonality was calculated as the square root of Simpson's diversity index over productive rearrangements. The clones in this table, taken by TCRdb from immuneACCESS, are in-frame only. Not every clone is retained; where verified, under half of the shortfall comes from an unresolved V gene, and the cause of the rest is unknown. V and J calls and clone size are those listed in that table; D and trimming were worked out from the DNA. Across this sample there are 180,000 or so clones, with about 86% seen only once. Roughly 7% of the sample rests with the top ten.

Study-wide conclusions, independent of this receptor: Clinical and demographic metadata were provided uncurated, with the amount varying by source and participant.

On this clone itself: Its antigen has not been determined. The sample holds no much larger clone one base away, and base qualities are not on file.

CDR1 LNHDA and CDR2 SQIVND were looked up in the germline V gene (reference sequence). The CDR3, cysteine through phenylalanine, is 12 amino acids long. Just the 36-base CDR3 DNA is kept, in frame starting at base 1. Cut back by 8 bases and 7 bases, the V and J ends lie 12 bases apart. Participants in the prospective study were aged roughly 18 to 100 years, lived in 20 to 25 United States geographic areas, and enrolled through a virtual design. In the prospective study, cohorts were assigned on the basis of participant-reported clinical history obtained from a screening survey and a study questionnaire. Recovered participants in ImmuneRACE Cohort 3 were defined as having two consecutive negative NP/OP PCR tests, clearance from a healthcare professional, or resolution of symptoms. In the prospective study, whole blood, serum and a nasopharyngeal or oropharyngeal swab were collected from each participant by mobile phlebotomists. Participants in the prospective study had the option to provide additional blood draws and questionnaires over a roughly 2-month period. Before DNA extraction, blood samples from the prospective study were shipped at room temperature or frozen.

This receptor was identified in a man in his forties who had recovered from COVID-19. Recombination joined TRBV19 with TRBJ1-5; the D gene is perhaps TRBD1, from 5 matching bases. The sequencing input was PBMCs or T cells enriched from blood (not recorded which). The CDR3 reads as follows: CASADSPQPQHF. The nucleotides read TGTGCCAGTGCCGACAGCCCCCAGCCCCAGCATTTT. Supplemented by the reference TRBV19 and TRBJ1-5 proteins around the CDR3, the complete variable domain is DGGITQSPKYLFRKEGQNVTLSCEQNLNHDAMYWYRQDPGQGLRLIYYSQIVNDFQKGDIAEGYSVSREKKESFPLTVTSAQKNPTAFYLCASADSPQPQHFGDGTRLSIL.